A selection of T cell receptor beta chains follows, all from one sample in a study of Graves' ophthalmopathy and Graves' hyperthyroidism. One entry per CDR3 protein, called by TCRdb with MiXCR from the multiplex PCR reads. The sample holds about 740,000 distinct CDR3 sequences; 40% are singletons and the top ten take roughly 45%. The material sequenced was peripheral blood. The receptors stem from an adult man with Graves' ophthalmopathy. CDR3s include the opening cysteine and the closing phenylalanine or tryptophan. The D gene is left open where the match is weak. Expanded clones are given a class, and other clones once, few, many or no size at all.

D: TRBD1
V: TRBV25-1
size: NA
CDR3: CASTEGAKGYTF

D: TRBD1
V: TRBV7-9
size: NA
CDR3: CASGQGKGGETQYF

D: NA
V: TRBV7-9
size: many
CDR3: CASSPPQGFAETQYF

D: NA
V: TRBV2
size: NA
CDR3: CASSSREANTIYF

D: NA
V: TRBV6-1
size: NA
CDR3: CAVRGVGVTEAFF

D: NA
V: TRBV6-5
size: few
CDR3: CASSFSVPGGELFF

D: NA
V: TRBV9
size: many
CDR3: CASSATGTAQETQYF

D: TRBD1
V: TRBV25-1
size: NA
CDR3: CASSFGDRGQETQYF

D: NA
V: TRBV20-1
size: NA
CDR3: CSARDAGGGYGYTF

D: TRBD1
V: TRBV5-1
size: NA
CDR3: CASSLDRGPEAFF

D: NA
V: TRBV27
size: few
CDR3: CASSDGTGPHYGYTF

D: TRBD1
V: TRBV6-1
size: few
CDR3: CASIGDRTFHGYTF

D: TRBD1
V: TRBV12-3/TRBV12-4
size: NA
CDR3: CASREGQAIARSQETQYF

D: NA
V: TRBV28
size: NA
CDR3: CASGTAGDSPLHF

D: TRBD1
V: TRBV13
size: NA
CDR3: CASSYPGQTRMSHGYTF

D: TRBD1
V: TRBV10-3
size: few
CDR3: CASNKDRGLSPLHF

D: NA
V: TRBV28
size: few
CDR3: CASSSEGRAYEQYF

D: NA
V: TRBV25-1
size: NA
CDR3: CASSYVGGGELFF

D: NA
V: TRBV10-3
size: NA
CDR3: CASSEEEGFQETQYF